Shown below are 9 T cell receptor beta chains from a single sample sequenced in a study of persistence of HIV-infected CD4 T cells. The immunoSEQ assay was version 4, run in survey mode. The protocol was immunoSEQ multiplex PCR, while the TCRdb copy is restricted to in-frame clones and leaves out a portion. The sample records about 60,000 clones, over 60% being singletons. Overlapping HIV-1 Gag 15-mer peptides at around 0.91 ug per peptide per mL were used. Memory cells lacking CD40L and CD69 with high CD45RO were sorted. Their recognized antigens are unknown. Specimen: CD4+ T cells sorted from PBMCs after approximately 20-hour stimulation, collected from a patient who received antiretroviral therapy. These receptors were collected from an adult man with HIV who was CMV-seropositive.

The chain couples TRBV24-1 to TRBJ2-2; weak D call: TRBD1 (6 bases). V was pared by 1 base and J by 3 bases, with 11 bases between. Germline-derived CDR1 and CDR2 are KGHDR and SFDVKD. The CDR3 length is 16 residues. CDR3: CATSDLTGTDTGELFF. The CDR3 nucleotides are TGTGCCACCAGTGATTTAACAGGGACGGACACCGGGGAGCTGTTTTTT.

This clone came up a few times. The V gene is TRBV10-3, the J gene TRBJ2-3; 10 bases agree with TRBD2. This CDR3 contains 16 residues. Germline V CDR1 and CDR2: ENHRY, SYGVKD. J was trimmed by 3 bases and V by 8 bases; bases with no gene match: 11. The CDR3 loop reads CAIRERGGESTDTQYF. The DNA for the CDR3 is TGTGCCATCCGAGAGCGGGGGGGTGAGAGTACAGATACGCAGTATTTT.

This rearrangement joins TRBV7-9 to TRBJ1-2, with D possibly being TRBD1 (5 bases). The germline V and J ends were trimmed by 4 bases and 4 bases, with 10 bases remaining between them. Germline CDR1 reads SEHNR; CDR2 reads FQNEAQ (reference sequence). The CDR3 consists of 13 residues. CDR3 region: CASSSDSGYGYTF. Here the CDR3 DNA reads TGTGCCAGCAGCTCAGACAGCGGCTATGGCTACACCTTC.

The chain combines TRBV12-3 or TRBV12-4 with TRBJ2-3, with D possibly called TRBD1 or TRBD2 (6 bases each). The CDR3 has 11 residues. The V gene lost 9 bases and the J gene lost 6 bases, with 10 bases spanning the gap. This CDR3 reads CASTGRDTQYF. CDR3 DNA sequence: TGTGCCAGTACAGGGAGGGATACGCAGTATTTT.

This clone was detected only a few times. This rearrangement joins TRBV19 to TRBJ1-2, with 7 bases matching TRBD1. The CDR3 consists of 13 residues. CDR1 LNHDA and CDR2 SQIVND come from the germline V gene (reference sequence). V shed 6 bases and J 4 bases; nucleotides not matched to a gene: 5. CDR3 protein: CASRATGTYGYTF. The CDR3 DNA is TGTGCCAGTAGGGCGACAGGGACCTATGGCTACACCTTC.

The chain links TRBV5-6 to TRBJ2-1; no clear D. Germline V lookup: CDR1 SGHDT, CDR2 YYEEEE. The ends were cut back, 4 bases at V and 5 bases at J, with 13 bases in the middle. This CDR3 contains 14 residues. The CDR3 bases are TGTGCCAGCAGCATTTTTTCACATAACAATGAGCAGTTCTTC. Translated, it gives CASSIFSHNNEQFF.

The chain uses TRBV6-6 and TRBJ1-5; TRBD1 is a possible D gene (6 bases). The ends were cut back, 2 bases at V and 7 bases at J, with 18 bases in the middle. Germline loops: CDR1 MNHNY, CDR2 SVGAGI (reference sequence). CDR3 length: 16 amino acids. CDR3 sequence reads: CASSYMAGEGRQPQHF. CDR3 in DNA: TGTGCCAGCAGTTACATGGCAGGGGAAGGTAGGCAGCCCCAGCATTTT.

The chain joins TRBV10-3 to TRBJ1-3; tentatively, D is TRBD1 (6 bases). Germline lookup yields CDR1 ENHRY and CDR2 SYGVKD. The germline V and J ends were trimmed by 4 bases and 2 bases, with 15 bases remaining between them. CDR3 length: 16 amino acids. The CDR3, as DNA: TGTGCCATCAGTGGAAACGGGGGGCTAGCTGGAAACACCATATATTTT. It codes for CAISGNGGLAGNTIYF.

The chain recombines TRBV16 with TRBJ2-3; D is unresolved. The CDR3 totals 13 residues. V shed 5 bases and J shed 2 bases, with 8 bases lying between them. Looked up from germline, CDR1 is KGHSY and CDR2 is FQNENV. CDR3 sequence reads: CASSGVYTDTQYF. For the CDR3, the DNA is TGTGCCAGCAGCGGGGTGTACACAGATACGCAGTATTTT.